Following are 9 T cell receptor beta chains from one sample sequenced in a study of identifying expanded T cells in peripheral blood. TCRdb's table, derived via immunoSEQ multiplex PCR, lists solely in-frame clones and lacks some. The data hold about 86,000 clones, with about 85% observed a single time. The specimen was blood. These receptor sequences come from a person aged 18-70 years in good health.

The rearrangement links TRBV7-6 to TRBJ2-3; no clear D gene. CDR3 length equals 15 residues. Germline V gives CDR1 SGHVS, CDR2 FNYEAQ. V dropped 0 bases and J dropped 0 bases, with 7 bases sitting between them. CDR3 coding DNA: TGTGCCAGCAGCTTAGCGGGCCTAAGCACAGATACGCAGTATTTT. It codes for CASSLAGLSTDTQYF.

This chain links TRBV14 with TRBJ2-1; 9 bases line up with TRBD2. The V gene's germline CDR1 is SGHDN and CDR2 FVKESK. Losses at the gene ends were 4 bases for V and 5 bases for J; bases not matched to a gene: 12. This CDR3 comprises 17 residues. The DNA for the CDR3 is TGTGCCAGCAGCCCTCTTAATAGCGGGGGAGAGAACAATGAGCAGTTCTTC. Protein: CASSPLNSGGENNEQFF.

The rearrangement uses TRBV4-3 and TRBJ2-2, with no clear D. The CDR3 runs to 17 residues. Germline V gene sequence: CDR1 LGHNA, CDR2 YSLEER. Trimming removed 1 base from V and 0 bases from J, with 12 bases in between. The DNA for the CDR3 is TGCGCCAGCAGCCAAGCGGTCGCATCAGCGAACACCGGGGAGCTGTTTTTT. This sequence encodes CASSQAVASANTGELFF.

The chain combines TRBV5-1 with TRBJ2-7; TRBD2 agrees at 7 bases. The length of the CDR3 is 14 residues. Germline V gene sequence: CDR1 SGHRS, CDR2 YFSETQ. J lost 0 bases, V lost 2 bases, and 2 bases had no gene match. CDR3 amino acids: CASSFWGGSYEQYF. The CDR3 nucleotides read TGCGCCAGCAGCTTTTGGGGGGGCTCCTACGAGCAGTACTTC.

The chain joins TRBV7-2 to TRBJ1-1; weak D call: TRBD1 (6 bases). Trimming took 3 bases from V and 1 from J, leaving 9 bases between them. The CDR3 is made up of 14 amino acids. Germline CDR1 reads SGHTA; CDR2 reads FQGNSA. CDR3 coding DNA: TGTGCCAGCAGCTTCCTGACAGGGAACACTGAAGCTTTCTTT. Protein product: CASSFLTGNTEAFF.

The rearrangement joins TRBV18 to TRBJ1-1; D may be TRBD1 (5 bases). V was shortened by 7 bases and J by 1 base, with 10 bases between the two germline ends. Germline-derived CDR1 and CDR2 are KGHSH and LQKENI. The CDR3 is 13 amino acids. The CDR3 reads CASFSGGNTEAFF. In DNA, the CDR3 is TGTGCCAGCTTCAGTGGGGGGAACACTGAAGCTTTCTTT.

A single count supports this clone. J is TRBJ1-4 and V is TRBV19; TRBD1 is a possible D gene (6 bases). Per the germline V gene, CDR1 is LNHDA and CDR2 is SQIVND (reference sequence). The CDR3 covers 13 residues. Trimming took off 9 bases at V and 5 bases at J, with 13 bases between the two ends. CDR3 sequence reads: CASRGRLNEKLFF. The DNA for the CDR3 is TGTGCCAGCAGGGGCAGGCTAAATGAAAAACTGTTTTTT.

This CDR3 reads CASSDRSKNIQYF. CDR3 nucleotides: TGTGCCAGCAGTGATAGGTCCAAAAACATTCAGTACTTC. The genes are TRBV25-1 and TRBJ2-4; D is ambiguous. Trimming stripped 3 bases from V and 2 bases from J, with 5 bases between. CDR3 length equals 13 residues. CDR1 and CDR2 from the germline V gene are MGHDK and SYGVNS.

The chain couples TRBV10-3 to TRBJ2-5; unclear D gene. Germline lookup yields CDR1 ENHRY and CDR2 SYGVKD. This CDR3 comprises 12 residues. V was shortened by 0 bases and J by 5 bases, with 4 bases between the two germline ends. DNA of the CDR3: TGTGCCATCAGTGAGTCAGGGGAGACCCAGTACTTC. This codes for CAISESGETQYF.